This T cell receptor beta chain was sequenced in a study of identical twins. Points from the study as a whole: For out-of-frame beta sequences, excess twin sharing was weaker.

TCRdb called the 5' RACE reads again in MiXCR, with one record for every CDR3 protein. The sample holds some 660,000 distinct CDR3 sequences, 8% to 9% seen once. A few counts support this clonotype. Its antigen is not known. The CDR3 consists of 16 residues. V was clipped by 4 bases and J by 3 bases, with 16 bases between them. In germline, CDR1 is SGHDT, CDR2 YYEEEE. This same sample was also taken into another study, of yellow fever vaccine responses in identical twins.

The chain couples TRBV5-6 to TRBJ1-4; perhaps TRBD1 as D (6 bases). The TCR comes from a young woman in good health. Material for sequencing was PBMCs. The CDR3 reads CASSPGRGLANEKLFF. CDR3 nucleotides: TGTGCCAGCAGCCCCGGTCGGGGGCTGGCTAATGAAAAACTGTTTTTT.